Shown below are 20 T cell receptor beta chains from a single sample sequenced in a study of T-cell reconstitution after alpha-beta-depleted transplantation in children. A TCRbeta library incorporating unique molecular identifiers was prepared. Using its own MiXCR run on the PCR reads, TCRdb lists one record per CDR3 protein. In the table there are about 220,000 distinct CDR3 sequences, about a sixth of which are singletons. This sample comprised PBMCs, mostly from graft donor cells, obtained 360 days after TCRalphabeta/CD19-depleted stem cell transplant. The receptors stem from a male patient aged 2-9 years who had a stem cell transplant for acute lymphoblastic leukemia, so the T cells may come from the graft donor.

This clonotype has more than one count but fewer than ten. This chain uses TRBV6-5 with TRBJ1-1, with a weak D call TRBD1 (6 bases). The germline V gene has CDR1 MNHEY and CDR2 SVGAGI. V lost 0 bases and J lost 4, with 9 bases in between. This CDR3 has 14 amino acids. The CDR3 region is CASSYSRRGTEAFF. CDR3 DNA sequence: TGTGCCAGCAGTTACTCGCGCAGGGGCACTGAAGCTTTCTTT.

This clonotype was seen at least ten times. This sequence joins TRBV12-3 or TRBV12-4 and TRBJ2-3; weak D call: TRBD1 (6 bases). The CDR3 covers 13 residues. V shed 3 bases and J shed 4 bases, with 8 bases lying between them. The CDR3 bases are TGTGCCAGCAGTTTTCAGGGGCCAGATACGCAGTATTTT. This gives the protein CASSFQGPDTQYF.

CDR3: CASNFGASGANVLTF. The CDR3 nucleotides are TGTGCCAGCAATTTCGGGGCCTCTGGGGCCAACGTCCTGACTTTC. This chain links TRBV12-3 or TRBV12-4 with TRBJ2-6, with D perhaps TRBD1 or TRBD2 (5 bases each). The CDR3 is 15 amino acids. Trimming took off 7 bases at V and 0 bases at J, with 10 bases between the two ends.

This clonotype was seen more than once but under ten times. The chain links TRBV11-3 to TRBJ2-1, with D possibly TRBD2 on 6 matching bases. The CDR3 covers 13 residues. The V and J ends lost 1 base and 16 bases respectively, with 17 bases between them. CDR1 SGHNT and CDR2 YENEEA come from the germline V gene. The DNA of the CDR3 is TGTGCCAGCAGCTTAGCAGTTGGGACTCCTCTATTCTTC. It yields the protein CASSLAVGTPLFF.

This clonotype was picked up many times. V gene TRBV13 combines with J gene TRBJ2-3; the D is unclear. Per the germline V gene, CDR1 is PRHDT and CDR2 is FYEKMQ (reference sequence). The CDR3 sequence is 14 residues long. V was clipped by 4 bases and J by 0 bases, with 8 bases between them. CDR3 loop: CASSSPTSTDTQYF. The CDR3 nucleotides are TGTGCCAGCAGCTCTCCGACTAGCACAGATACGCAGTATTTT.

This chain links TRBV12-3 or TRBV12-4 with TRBJ2-5, with 8 positions matching TRBD1. The CDR3 spans 16 residues. Trimming took 4 bases from V and 1 from J; bases not matched to a gene: 8. The CDR3 nucleotides are TGTGCCAGCAGTTCAATCGGACAGGGTCCCCAAGAGACCCAGTACTTC. Protein product: CASSSIGQGPQETQYF.

This clonotype showed up just a few times. The gene calls are TRBV12-3 or TRBV12-4 and TRBJ2-3, with TRBD2 as a possible D gene (6 bases). Trimming cost V 3 bases and J 2 bases, with 15 bases left between them. There are 16 residues in the CDR3. The chain's CDR3 is CASSFLAGPNTDTQYF. CDR3 DNA sequence: TGTGCCAGCAGTTTCCTTGCGGGGCCTAACACAGATACGCAGTATTTT.

This clonotype was seen at least ten times. The chain employs TRBV25-1 and TRBJ2-7; 7 positions match TRBD2. Trimming removed 1 base from V and 3 bases from J; junction bases left unmatched: 3. The germline CDR1 and CDR2 sequences are MGHDK and SYGVNS. CDR3 length equals 14 residues. The CDR3 coding sequence is TGTGCCAGCAGTGAATCGGGGGGAGGCTACGAGCAGTACTTC. It translates to CASSESGGGYEQYF.

The rearrangement joins TRBV24-1 to TRBJ2-3; D is unresolved. Trimming left V 0 bases short and J 5 bases short, with 8 bases between. Per germline, CDR1 KGHDR and CDR2 SFDVKD. The CDR3 is 14 amino acids. The CDR3, as DNA: TGTGCCACCAGTGATTTGGAGAGTCGAGATACGCAGTATTTT. As protein: CATSDLESRDTQYF.

This chain joins TRBV12-3 or TRBV12-4 and TRBJ2-1, with 8 bases lining up with TRBD2. V gave up 5 bases and J gave up 2 bases; unmatched junction bases: 5. The CDR3 runs to 15 residues. The CDR3 reads CASSTRGGPYNEQFF. CDR3 nucleotides: TGTGCCAGCAGTACCCGGGGGGGCCCCTACAATGAGCAGTTCTTC.

This clonotype appeared a few times. This sequence joins TRBV5-6 and TRBJ2-2; 10 bases match TRBD2. Germline values: CDR1 SGHDT, CDR2 YYEEEE. With 7 bases clipped from V and 7 bases from J, the junction kept 13 bases outside the gene matches. The CDR3 totals 16 residues. CDR3 in amino acids: CASCPLAGAHGGELFF. CDR3 sequence (DNA): TGTGCCAGCTGCCCGCTAGCGGGGGCCCACGGCGGGGAGCTGTTTTTT. The whole variable domain, filled in from reference TRBV5-6 and TRBJ2-2, reads DAGVTQSPTHLIKTRGQQVTLRCSPKSGHDTVSWYQQALGQGPQFIFQYYEEEERQRGNFPDRFSGHQFPNYSSELNVNALLLGDSALYLCASCPLAGAHGGELFFGEGSRLTVL.

In its sample, this clonotype was seen a few times. This CDR3 reads CASSTTSYPGLAAETQYF. CDR3 coding DNA: TGTGCCAGCAGCACAACCTCGTATCCGGGACTAGCTGCCGAGACCCAGTACTTC. This sequence joins TRBV11-1 and TRBJ2-5, with 9 bases aligning to TRBD2. CDR1 SGHAT and CDR2 FQDESV come from the germline V gene (reference sequence). The CDR3 is 18 amino acids. J gave up 5 bases and V 5 bases, and 18 bases lay outside the gene matches. Using reference TRBV11-1 and TRBJ2-5 for the parts outside the CDR3, the full variable domain is EAEVAQSPRYKITEKSQAVAFWCDPISGHATLYWYRQILGQGPELLVQFQDESVVDDSQLPKDRFSAERLKGVDSTLKIQPAELGDSAMYLCASSTTSYPGLAAETQYFGPGTRLLVL.

This clonotype was detected only a few times. The rearrangement joins TRBV2 to TRBJ2-5; the D gene is possibly TRBD2 (6 bases). The V gene's germline CDR1 is SNHLY and CDR2 FYNNEI. CDR3 length: 14 amino acids. V gave up 6 bases and J gave up 5 bases, with 16 bases separating them. The CDR3 here is CASRWDSPRETQYF. As DNA, the CDR3 is TGTGCCAGCAGGTGGGACTCCCCTAGGGAGACCCAGTACTTC.

This clonotype has ten or more counts. This chain links TRBV30 with TRBJ2-6; 9 positions agree with TRBD1. With V trimmed by 4 bases and J by 1 base, 8 bases remained unmatched. CDR3 length equals 17 residues. Looked up from germline, CDR1 is GTSNPN and CDR2 is SVGIG (reference sequence). In DNA, the CDR3 is TGTGCCTGGACGCGGGACAGGGTTAGGTCTGGGGCCAACGTCCTGACTTTC. This gives the protein CAWTRDRVRSGANVLTF.

This clonotype was observed many times. The chain joins TRBV5-1 to TRBJ2-1; D perhaps matches TRBD2 (6 bases). V dropped 4 bases and J dropped 2 bases, with 19 bases sitting between them. This CDR3 region has 17 residues. Germline CDR1 is SGHRS and CDR2 is YFSETQ. CDR3 residues: CASSTGRGSGTYNEQFF. The CDR3 nucleotides are TGCGCCAGCAGCACCGGACGAGGTAGCGGAACCTACAATGAGCAGTTCTTC.

This clonotype was recorded many times. This chain uses TRBV12-3 or TRBV12-4 with TRBJ2-3; D unclear. This CDR3 has 14 amino acids. The V gene lost 3 bases and the J gene lost 2 bases, with 9 bases spanning the gap. CDR3 nucleotides: TGTGCCAGCAGTTTCCGGCTTCCCACAGATACGCAGTATTTT. It encodes CASSFRLPTDTQYF.

This clonotype was observed a handful of times. V is TRBV7-9 and J is TRBJ1-4, with a tentative D call TRBD1 (6 bases). Trimming removed 5 bases at V and 5 bases at J, with 12 bases between. The CDR3 contains 14 residues. Germline loops: CDR1 SEHNR, CDR2 FQNEAQ (reference sequence). CDR3 nucleotides: TGTGCCAGCAGCCAGAAGGGGGGGAATGAAAAACTGTTTTTT. This codes for CASSQKGGNEKLFF.

The chain couples TRBV7-2 to TRBJ2-2; a possible D gene is TRBD1 (5 bases). Germline V gives CDR1 SGHTA, CDR2 FQGNSA. Trimming pared 5 bases from V and 5 bases from J, leaving 9 bases between. The CDR3 covers 13 residues. This chain's CDR3 is CASSARVTGELFF. The DNA for the CDR3 is TGTGCCAGCAGCGCCAGGGTGACCGGGGAGCTGTTTTTT.

The rearrangement links TRBV14 to TRBJ2-5, with 10 bases identical to TRBD1. Germline CDR1 is SGHDN and CDR2 is FVKESK. This CDR3 has 15 amino acids. The junction had 7 bases not matched to a gene; V was cut back by 4 bases and J by 5 bases. CDR3 DNA sequence: TGTGCCAGCAGCCGAAAAGACAGGGGGCGTGAGACCCAGTACTTC. It specifies CASSRKDRGRETQYF. The variable domain in full, with the rest retrieved from reference TRBV14 and TRBJ2-5, is EAGVTQFPSHSVIEKGQTVTLRCDPISGHDNLYWYRRVMGKEIKFLLHFVKESKQDESGMPNNRFLAERTGGTYSTLKVQPAELEDSGVYFCASSRKDRGRETQYFGPGTRLLVL.

This clonotype has only a few counts. CDR3 loop: CASSASGTGHREQYF. In nucleotides, the CDR3 is TGTGCCAGCAGTGCGTCCGGGACAGGGCATAGGGAGCAGTACTTC. The V gene is TRBV28, the J gene TRBJ2-7; 9 nucleotides align to TRBD1. V lost 5 bases, J lost 7 bases, and 12 bases stayed unmatched. The length of the CDR3 is 15 residues. Germline-derived CDR1 and CDR2 are MDHEN and SYDVKM.